This T cell receptor beta chain was sequenced in a study of T cell responses to AZD1222 COVID-19 vaccine. Study-wide results and caveats: Recipients of AZD1222 seropositive at baseline numbered only 6 or 7. Spike was spanned by vaccine-associated CD4 TCRs, with dominance at 160-218 and 743-854. Epitopes outside B.1.351 and B.1.1.7 mutated regions reportedly drew nearly half of spike TCRs.

Sequencing was performed with immunoSEQ multiplex PCR; in TCRdb, only in-frame clones are kept and a portion is missing. Of approximately 99,000 clones in the sample, roughly nine tenths were seen once. V was trimmed by 0 bases and J by 7 bases, leaving 13 bases between them. Germline CDR1 and CDR2: LGHNA and YNFKEQ. This CDR3 has 14 amino acids. This clone was seen once. Its specificity is unknown. The origin of this receptor is an adult who received the AZD1222 COVID-19 vaccine. This sample comprised peripheral blood, obtained 28 days after the second AZD1222 dose. This sequence joins TRBV4-2 and TRBJ2-7; weak D call: TRBD2 (5 bases). The CDR3 sequence is CASSQDMGRGEQYF. CDR3 in DNA: TGTGCCAGCAGCCAAGATATGGGGAGAGGGGAGCAGTACTTC.